This T cell receptor (beta chain) was recorded in a study of CD8 T cells in Susac syndrome. Findings of the study overall: TCR sequencing and HLA analysis covered a relatively small number of individuals.

Reverse transcription of roughly 0.5 to 1 ug RNA was carried out with random hexamers. The authors amplified TCR beta CDR3 across 54 Vbeta and 13 Jbeta using immunoSEQ multiplex PCR. One entry per CDR3 protein results from TCRdb running MiXCR on the immunoSEQ multiplex PCR reads. The sample has under 250,000 distinct CDR3 sequences; around 95% are singletons. Germline CDR1 reads SNHLY; CDR2 reads FYNNEI. CDR3 length: 13 amino acids. V dropped 6 bases and J dropped 0 bases, with 6 bases sitting between them. Comment on this clonotype: Its target is unknown.

The TCR originated in a human donor with multiple sclerosis. The V call is TRBV2, the J call TRBJ2-1; D is perhaps TRBD2 (5 bases). Material: CD4+ T cells from PBMCs. The CDR3 DNA reads as TGTGCCAGCAGGGGGAGCTCCTACAATGAGCAGTTCTTC. Residues: CASRGSSYNEQFF.